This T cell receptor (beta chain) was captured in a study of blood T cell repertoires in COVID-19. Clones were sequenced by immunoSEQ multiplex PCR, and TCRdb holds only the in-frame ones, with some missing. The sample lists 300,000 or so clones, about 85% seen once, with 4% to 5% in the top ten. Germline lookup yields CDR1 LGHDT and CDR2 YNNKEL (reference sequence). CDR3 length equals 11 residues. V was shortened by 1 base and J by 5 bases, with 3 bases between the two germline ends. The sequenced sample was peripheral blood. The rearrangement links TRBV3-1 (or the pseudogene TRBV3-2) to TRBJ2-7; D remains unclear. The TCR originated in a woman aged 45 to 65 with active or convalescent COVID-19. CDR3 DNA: TGTGCCAGCAGCCAAGTTAACGAGCAGTACTTC. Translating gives CASSQVNEQYF.